This T cell receptor (beta chain) came from a study of T cell responses to AZD1222 COVID-19 vaccine. V shed 3 bases, J shed 4 bases, and the junction held 3 bases outside the gene matches. Germline V CDR1 and CDR2: SGHAT, FQNNGV. The CDR3 runs to 15 residues. TCRdb keeps only in-frame clones here, not all; method: immunoSEQ multiplex PCR. Counted here are roughly 110,000 clones, about 89% occurring once; the ten biggest clones make up approximately 7%. On this clone itself: Its target is not known.

Findings of the study overall: The repertoires were collected only after the peak T cell response. Spike as a whole was targeted by vaccine-associated CD4 TCRs, dominant at 160-218 and 743-854.

The genes are TRBV11-2 and TRBJ2-2; TRBD2 aligns across 9 bases. This TCR came from an adult in good health. Sequences were derived from peripheral blood, sampled on day 0 of AZD1222 vaccination. Here the CDR3 reads CASSLRLAATGELFF. CDR3 DNA: TGTGCCAGCAGCTTGAGACTAGCGGCCACCGGGGAGCTGTTTTTT.